This is a list of T cell receptor beta chains from one sample in a study of T cell responses to AZD1222 COVID-19 vaccine. Assay: immunoSEQ multiplex PCR; the TCRdb copy retains only in-frame clones and omits some. Among about 150,000 clones listed, around 88% were seen once. The starting material was peripheral blood, obtained on day 0 of MenACWY control vaccination. Receptors originate from an adult in good health. Each CDR3 is given with its conserved first and last residue. Fields, in order: D gene, J gene, CDR3 length, clone size, V gene, CDR3 protein, CDR3 DNA. D genes are given only for firm matches. Only some rows state a clone size, as once, few, many or a class for expanded clones.

. | TRBJ1-2 | 13 | . | TRBV7-9 | CASSPPRWGSHTF | TGTGCCAGCAGCCCTCCTCGGTGGGGGAGCCACACCTTC
. | TRBJ1-2 | 12 | . | TRBV10-3 | CAISEQGTGYTF | TGTGCCATCAGTGAGCAGGGGACGGGCTACACCTTC
. | TRBJ1-2 | 13 | . | TRBV28 | CASRIGTSDGYTF | TGTGCCAGCAGGATCGGGACTTCGGACGGCTACACCTTC
TRBD1 | TRBJ1-1 | 14 | . | TRBV19 | CASSGDSREYKAFF | TGTGCCAGTAGCGGGGACAGCCGAGAATACAAAGCTTTCTTT
. | TRBJ2-2 | 15 | . | TRBV11-2 | CASSTRTRHTGELFF | TGTGCCAGCAGCACTCGGACAAGGCATACCGGGGAGCTGTTTTTT
TRBD1 | TRBJ2-1 | 14 | once | TRBV2 | CASSAGTGSGEQFF | TGTGCCAGCAGTGCCGGGACAGGGAGCGGGGAGCAGTTCTTC
. | TRBJ2-7 | 15 | . | TRBV15 | CATSRDRAQSYEQYF | TGTGCCACCAGCAGAGATAGGGCACAGAGCTACGAGCAGTACTTC
. | TRBJ1-4 | 17 | . | TRBV4-3 | CASSQADSSITNEKLFF | TGCGCCAGCAGCCAAGCGGACAGTTCCATCACTAATGAAAAACTGTTTTTT
. | TRBJ1-4 | 15 | . | TRBV5-4 | CASSSDGATNEKLFF | TGTGCCAGCAGCTCTGACGGTGCAACTAATGAAAAACTGTTTTTT
TRBD2 | TRBJ2-2 | 20 | . | TRBV5-1 | CASGNPSSRTSGGATGELFF | TGCGCCAGCGGAAACCCAAGCTCGAGGACTAGCGGGGGGGCCACCGGGGAGCTGTTTTTT
. | TRBJ1-3 | 14 | . | TRBV18 | CASSSSGSGNTIYF | TGTGCCAGCTCCTCGTCAGGCTCTGGAAACACCATATATTTT
. | TRBJ1-4 | 15 | . | TRBV28 | CASILAGVSNEKLFF | TGTGCCAGCATCCTGGCGGGGGTGTCCAATGAAAAACTGTTTTTT
. | TRBJ2-7 | 14 | . | TRBV11-1 | CASSFTGLSHEQYF | TGTGCCAGCAGCTTCACCGGACTAAGCCACGAGCAGTACTTC
. | TRBJ1-5 | 15 | once | TRBV7-2 | CASSLQAGGNQPQHF | TGTGCCAGCAGCTTACAAGCAGGGGGCAATCAGCCCCAGCATTTT
. | TRBJ2-1 | 13 | . | TRBV4-1 | CASSQPSSEEQFF | TGCGCCAGCAGCCAACCAAGCTCAGAGGAGCAGTTCTTC
. | TRBJ2-7 | 14 | once | TRBV5-1 | CASSLVPGKDEQYF | TGCGCCAGCAGCTTGGTGCCGGGGAAGGACGAGCAGTACTTC
. | TRBJ1-1 | 12 | . | TRBV30 | CAWSRIEDEAFF | TGTGCCTGGAGTAGGATAGAAGACGAAGCTTTCTTT
. | TRBJ2-7 | 15 | . | TRBV5-1 | CASSLGPGTIYEQYF | TGCGCCAGCAGCTTGGGCCCCGGGACGATCTACGAGCAGTACTTC
TRBD1 | TRBJ1-2 | 16 | . | TRBV7-9 | CASSRGQGLMDYGYTF | TGTGCCAGCAGTCGGGGACAGGGATTAATGGACTATGGCTACACCTTC
. | TRBJ1-2 | 11 | . | TRBV28 | CASGRPYGYTF | TGTGCCAGCGGGAGACCCTATGGCTACACCTTC
. | TRBJ1-4 | 11 | . | TRBV12-3/TRBV12-4 | CASSLGEKLFF | TGTGCCAGCAGTTTGGGTGAAAAACTGTTTTTT
. | TRBJ2-5 | 13 | . | TRBV24-1 | CATSTATQETQYF | TGTGCCACCAGTACTGCAACCCAAGAGACCCAGTACTTC
. | TRBJ1-6 | 13 | . | TRBV6-1 | CASSEQGNSPLHF | TGTGCCAGCAGTGAACAGGGTAATTCACCCCTCCACTTT
. | TRBJ1-5 | 16 | . | TRBV27 | CASSPWADDSNQPQHF | TGTGCCAGCAGTCCCTGGGCAGATGATAGCAATCAGCCCCAGCATTTT
. | TRBJ2-5 | 14 | . | TRBV28 | CASSLGLGRWTQYF | TGTGCCAGCAGTTTGGGACTGGGAAGGTGGACCCAGTACTTC
TRBD1 | TRBJ1-6 | 16 | . | TRBV4-2 | CASSQDPGQYNSPLHF | TGTGCCAGCAGCCAAGATCCGGGACAGTACAATTCACCCCTCCACTTT
. | TRBJ1-6 | 16 | . | TRBV5-1 | CASSLADPGLGSPLHF | TGCGCCAGCAGCTTGGCCGACCCGGGTCTGGGTTCACCCCTCCACTTT
. | TRBJ2-1 | 12 | . | TRBV5-4 | CASSRRRNEQFF | TGTGCCAGCAGTCGAAGACGGAATGAGCAGTTCTTC
. | TRBJ2-7 | 15 | . | TRBV4-1 | CASSQFGTGPYEQYF | TGCGCCAGCAGCCAATTCGGTACAGGGCCCTACGAGCAGTACTTC
. | TRBJ1-1 | 17 | . | TRBV27 | CASSKGAGWGANTEAFF | TGTGCCAGCAGCAAAGGGGCGGGGTGGGGTGCGAACACTGAAGCTTTCTTT
TRBD2 | TRBJ2-1 | 14 | . | TRBV7-2 | CASNKGLAGYEQFF | TGTGCCAGCAATAAGGGACTAGCGGGGTATGAGCAGTTCTTC
. | TRBJ1-1 | 14 | . | TRBV28 | CASRGSGGNTEAFF | TGTGCCAGCAGAGGGTCGGGGGGAAACACTGAAGCTTTCTTT
TRBD2 | TRBJ2-1 | 15 | . | TRBV7-3 | CASSPKAGLGNEQFF | TGTGCCAGCAGCCCCAAAGCGGGACTAGGGAATGAGCAGTTCTTC
. | TRBJ1-2 | 13 | . | TRBV19 | CASSMLNSHGYTF | TGTGCCAGTAGTATGCTTAATTCACATGGCTACACCTTC
. | TRBJ2-2 | 12 | . | TRBV27 | CASSAGGGELFF | TGTGCCAGCAGTGCAGGAGGCGGGGAGCTGTTTTTT
. | TRBJ1-5 | 13 | . | TRBV12-3/TRBV12-4 | CASSLGQWGPQHF | TGTGCCAGCAGTTTAGGACAGTGGGGGCCCCAGCATTTT
TRBD2 | TRBJ2-2 | 16 | . | TRBV7-2 | CASSLRLAGASGELFF | TGTGCCAGCAGCTTGAGACTAGCGGGAGCGAGCGGGGAGCTGTTTTTT
TRBD1 | TRBJ1-4 | 16 | few | TRBV7-3 | CASSMGQGGGNEKLFF | TGTGCCAGCAGCATGGGACAGGGAGGGGGAAATGAAAAACTGTTTTTT
. | TRBJ2-7 | 14 | . | TRBV19 | CASSIGPTAYEQYF | TGTGCCAGTAGTATAGGGCCGACCGCCTACGAGCAGTACTTC
. | TRBJ2-7 | 11 | . | TRBV29-1 | CSKTVRYEQYF | TGCAGCAAGACAGTCCGCTACGAGCAGTACTTC
. | TRBJ1-2 | 11 | . | TRBV20-1 | CSASRGEGYTF | TGCAGTGCTAGTCGGGGGGAAGGCTACACCTTC
TRBD2 | TRBJ2-1 | 14 | few | TRBV10-3 | CAISGASGGDEQFF | TGTGCCATCAGTGGGGCTAGCGGGGGCGATGAGCAGTTCTTC
TRBD1 | TRBJ1-1 | 13 | . | TRBV7-8 | CASSITGDAEAFF | TGTGCCAGCAGCATTACAGGGGATGCTGAAGCTTTCTTT
. | TRBJ1-4 | 14 | once | TRBV24-1 | CATSDHTTPEKLFF | TGTGCCACCAGTGACCACACGACGCCTGAAAAACTGTTTTTT
. | TRBJ2-3 | 16 | . | TRBV18 | CASSPSALARTDTQYF | TGTGCCAGCTCACCCTCCGCTCTTGCCCGCACAGATACGCAGTATTTT
. | TRBJ1-1 | 13 | . | TRBV11-2 | CASSRTATTEAFF | TGTGCCAGCAGCAGAACAGCGACCACTGAAGCTTTCTTT
TRBD1 | TRBJ1-1 | 13 | . | TRBV6-6 | CASSSTGGTEAFF | TGTGCCAGCAGTTCTACAGGGGGCACTGAAGCTTTCTTT
. | TRBJ1-6 | 14 | . | TRBV7-8 | CASSQQSRNSPLHF | TGTGCCAGCAGCCAACAGTCCCGAAATTCACCCCTCCACTTT